Below are 25 T cell receptor beta chains sequenced from a single sample in a study of blood T cell repertoires in COVID-19. Sequenced by immunoSEQ multiplex PCR; TCRdb stores in-frame clones only, minus some. The data contain about 350,000 clones, roughly 89% of them seen just once; the ten biggest clones take up around 4%. Sample: peripheral blood. The receptors here all came from a woman in her sixties or seventies with COVID-19, enrolled during active disease.

In DNA form, the CDR3 reads TGTGCCTGGAGGGGCGGGGCGTACACCGGGGAGCTGTTTTTT. Amino acids: CAWRGGAYTGELFF. The V gene is TRBV30, the J gene TRBJ2-2, with D maybe TRBD2 (6 bases). The CDR3 has 14 amino acids. Deletions cut 3 bases from V and 3 bases from J, with 11 bases between. The germline CDR1 and CDR2 sequences are GTSNPN and SVGIG (reference sequence).

This chain connects TRBV6-5 to TRBJ1-2; 9 positions match TRBD1. This CDR3 contains 13 residues. Germline lookup yields CDR1 MNHEY and CDR2 SVGAGI. Losses at the gene ends were 6 bases for V and 5 bases for J; bases not matched to a gene: 4. The chain's CDR3 is CASSRTGVYGYTF. The DNA of the CDR3 is TGTGCCAGCAGCCGGACAGGGGTGTATGGCTACACCTTC.

V gene TRBV7-9 combines with J gene TRBJ1-1, with 9 bases fitting TRBD1. CDR3 length: 15 amino acids. Losses at the gene ends were 2 bases for V and 6 bases for J; bases not matched to a gene: 7. Per the germline V gene, CDR1 is SEHNR and CDR2 is FQNEAQ (reference sequence). CDR3 loop: CASSLMYRGQAEAFF. DNA for the CDR3: TGTGCCAGCAGCTTAATGTACAGGGGGCAAGCTGAAGCTTTCTTT.

The chain links TRBV10-3 to TRBJ2-7; D possibly corresponds to TRBD1 (6 bases). This CDR3 contains 14 residues. Trimming pared 6 bases from V and 4 bases from J, leaving 16 bases between. Germline values: CDR1 ENHRY, CDR2 SYGVKD. The CDR3 reads CAIRTPTGMYEQYF. In DNA form, the CDR3 reads TGTGCCATCAGAACGCCAACAGGGATGTACGAGCAGTACTTC.

The CDR3 is CASSILGGAGNQPQHF. Written as DNA, the CDR3 is TGTGCCAGTAGTATCTTAGGTGGGGCCGGGAATCAGCCCCAGCATTTT. The rearrangement uses TRBV19 and TRBJ1-5, with a tentative D call TRBD1 (5 bases). CDR3 size: 16 residues. CDR1 and CDR2 from the germline V gene are LNHDA and SQIVND (reference sequence). V lost 3 bases and J lost 4, with 16 bases in between.

This chain joins TRBV19 and TRBJ2-5; 11 nucleotides match TRBD2. CDR1 and CDR2 from the germline V gene are LNHDA and SQIVND (reference sequence). Trimming cost V 6 bases and J 2 bases; bases outside gene matches: 2. The CDR3 totals 14 residues. CDR3 protein: CASRGLAAQETQYF. The CDR3 DNA reads as TGTGCCAGTAGGGGACTAGCGGCTCAAGAGACCCAGTACTTC.

The chain joins TRBV5-1 to TRBJ1-4; TRBD1 matches at 7 bases. The CDR3 is made up of 15 amino acids. V shed 4 bases and J 7 bases; nucleotides not matched to a gene: 10. Germline V gene lookup returns CDR1 SGHRS and CDR2 YFSETQ. In DNA, the CDR3 is TGCGCCAGCAGCCCGGACAGGCCAAGTAGTGAAAAACTGTTTTTT. It codes for CASSPDRPSSEKLFF.

The V and J genes are TRBV5-3 and TRBJ2-6, with D possibly matching TRBD2 (6 bases). TRBV5-3 is identified as an open reading frame with a role that is uncertain. This CDR3 spans 16 amino acids. V lost 3 bases to trimming and J lost 2 bases, with 12 bases between them. The CDR3 here is CARSSLEGAGANVLTF. CDR3 sequence (DNA): TGTGCCAGAAGCTCGTTGGAGGGCGCTGGGGCCAACGTCCTGACTTTC.

The V and J genes are TRBV20-1 and TRBJ1-5, with D uncertain. Trimming took 4 bases from V and 11 from J, leaving 9 bases between them. Per the germline V gene, CDR1 is DFQATT and CDR2 is SNEGSKA (reference sequence). The CDR3 sequence is 10 residues long. CDR3 amino acids: CSATREAQHF. The CDR3 nucleotides are TGCAGTGCTACGCGGGAGGCCCAGCATTTT.

The chain recombines TRBV5-1 with TRBJ2-7; 7 bases fit TRBD1. This CDR3 is built from 16 residues. The trim removed 4 bases at V and 7 bases at J, leaving 17 bases unmatched. Per the germline V gene, CDR1 is SGHRS and CDR2 is YFSETQ. CDR3 amino acids: CASSLGLSTGQLEQYF. The CDR3 region has the DNA TGCGCCAGCAGCCTAGGACTCTCGACAGGGCAATTGGAGCAGTACTTC.

V usage is TRBV3-1 (or the pseudogene TRBV3-2) and J usage is TRBJ1-1; no definite D call. This CDR3 has 13 residues. Per germline, CDR1 LGHDT and CDR2 YNNKEL (reference sequence). Trimming shortened V by 0 bases and J by 10 bases, and 12 bases separated the two germline ends. CDR3 protein: CASSQEPSPRAFF. For the CDR3, the DNA is TGTGCCAGCAGCCAAGAGCCCTCCCCCAGAGCTTTCTTT.

This sequence joins TRBV29-1 and TRBJ1-2; D may be TRBD1 (6 bases). This CDR3 comprises 12 residues. Trimming stripped 2 bases from V and 6 bases from J, with 10 bases between. Germline V gene lookup returns CDR1 SQVTM and CDR2 ANQGSEA. CDR3 coding DNA: TGCAGCGTTGAAACAGGGTCGGATGGCTACACCTTC. It translates to CSVETGSDGYTF. Combining the CDR3 with reference TRBV29-1 and TRBJ1-2 gives the whole variable domain SAVISQKPSRDICQRGTSLTIQCQVDSQVTMMFWYRQQPGQSLTLIATANQGSEATYESGFVIDKFPISRPNLTFSTLTVSNMSPEDSSIYLCSVETGSDGYTFGSGTRLTVV.

J is TRBJ1-2 and V is TRBV5-1, with 7 bases aligning to TRBD1. The J segment lost 1 base and the V segment lost 0 bases, leaving 0 bases of the junction unmatched. The CDR3 is 14 residues long. Germline assignment: CDR1 SGHRS and CDR2 YFSETQ. The CDR3 reads CASSLDRGNYGYTF. CDR3 coding DNA: TGCGCCAGCAGCTTGGACAGGGGTAACTATGGCTACACCTTC.

The chain links TRBV2 to TRBJ1-1; 7 bases line up with TRBD1. CDR3 length equals 14 residues. Trimming cost V 11 bases and J 7 bases; bases outside gene matches: 16. Germline V CDR1 and CDR2: SNHLY, FYNNEI. The CDR3 DNA sequence: TGTGCCGTAATCCCCAGACAGGGTTTGGATGAAGCTTTCTTT. Translated: CAVIPRQGLDEAFF.

The rearrangement joins TRBV6-1 to TRBJ1-5; 7 bases are shared with TRBD1. Germline loops: CDR1 MNHNS, CDR2 SASEGT. V trimming: 3 bases; J trimming: 7 bases; junction bases outside the gene matches: 3. This CDR3 spans 13 amino acids. CDR3 bases: TGTGCCAGCAGTGACAGGGGGTTCCAGCCCCAGCATTTT. Amino acids: CASSDRGFQPQHF.

The rearrangement links TRBV28 to TRBJ1-3, with D perhaps TRBD1 (6 bases). From germline, CDR1 is MDHEN and CDR2 SYDVKM. Trimming took 7 bases from V and 2 from J, leaving 12 bases between them. There are 14 residues in the CDR3. The CDR3 reads CASTQGGAGNTIYF. The CDR3 bases are TGTGCCAGCACCCAAGGGGGGGCTGGAAACACCATATATTTT. Based on the CDR3 plus reference TRBV28 and TRBJ1-3, the full variable domain is DVKVTQSSRYLVKRTGEKVFLECVQDMDHENMFWYRQDPGLGLRLIYFSYDVKMKEKGDIPEGYSVSREKKERFSLILESASTNQTSMYLCASTQGGAGNTIYFGEGSWLTVV.

This clone was observed a handful of times. The chain carries TRBV5-6 and TRBJ2-2; D not resolved. This CDR3 has 10 amino acids. V was shortened by 8 bases and J by 8 bases, with 7 bases between the two germline ends. Germline CDR1 reads SGHDT; CDR2 reads YYEEEE. The CDR3 spells CARRNGELFF. CDR3 nucleotide sequence: TGTGCCAGGAGGAATGGGGAGCTGTTTTTT.

The chain is built from TRBV5-4 and TRBJ2-7, with D maybe TRBD2 (5 bases). This CDR3 is built from 13 residues. V gave up 4 bases and J gave up 3 bases, with 11 bases separating them. Germline-derived CDR1 and CDR2 are SGHNT and YYREEE (reference sequence). The CDR3 loop reads CASSPPGFYEQYF. Written as DNA, the CDR3 is TGTGCCAGCAGCCCGCCGGGGTTCTACGAGCAGTACTTC.

The chain uses TRBV12-3 or TRBV12-4 and TRBJ1-1; 7 bases line up with TRBD1. Trimming cost V 1 base and J 8 bases; bases outside gene matches: 4. This CDR3 region has 13 residues. The CDR3 DNA sequence: TGTGCCAGCAGTTTAGTCAGGGGGACGGAAGCTTTCTTT. The encoded protein is CASSLVRGTEAFF.

This rearrangement joins TRBV21-1 to TRBJ2-2; the table's TRBD1 call for D was not verified on the DNA. TRBV21-1 is reported as a pseudogene. The CDR3 runs to 19 residues. DNA of the CDR3: TGTGCCAGCAGCAAAGCGCGGAGAGGACAGGGCCCCAACACCGGGGAGCTGTTTTTT. Translation gives CASSKARRGQGPNTGELFF.

The V and J genes are TRBV10-3 and TRBJ1-5, with D unclear. This CDR3 has 14 amino acids. V dropped 6 bases and J dropped 3 bases, with 12 bases sitting between them. The V gene's germline CDR1 is ENHRY and CDR2 SYGVKD. For the CDR3, the DNA is TGTGCCATCAGCCCCGACGGAGACAATCAGCCCCAGCATTTT. Encoded protein: CAISPDGDNQPQHF.

The rearrangement links TRBV19 to TRBJ1-3; perhaps TRBD1 as D (6 bases). The CDR3 covers 14 residues. Trimming shortened V by 3 bases and J by 4 bases, and 10 bases separated the two germline ends. The germline gives CDR1 LNHDA, CDR2 SQIVND (reference sequence). The CDR3 DNA is TGTGCCAGTAGTATGCGGGGGCTCGGAAACACCATATATTTT. It specifies CASSMRGLGNTIYF. The full variable domain, in which reference TRBV19 and TRBJ1-3 provide the parts outside the CDR3, is DGGITQSPKYLFRKEGQNVTLSCEQNLNHDAMYWYRQDPGQGLRLIYYSQIVNDFQKGDIAEGYSVSREKKESFPLTVTSAQKNPTAFYLCASSMRGLGNTIYFGEGSWLTVV.

This clone was recorded a few times. The V and J genes are TRBV19 and TRBJ1-2, with TRBD1 as a possible D gene (5 bases). Trimming cost V 3 bases and J 4 bases, with 12 bases left between them. CDR3 length: 14 amino acids. The germline CDR1 and CDR2 sequences are LNHDA and SQIVND (reference sequence). The CDR3 bases are TGTGCCAGTAGTATTGGCTACAGGAGCTATGGCTACACCTTC. Its translation is CASSIGYRSYGYTF.

This chain connects TRBV6-6 to TRBJ1-3; D is uncertain. Germline CDR1 and CDR2: MNHNY and SVGAGI (reference sequence). CDR3 length equals 14 residues. V lost 10 bases and J 0 bases, leaving 13 bases between the germline ends. This CDR3 reads CATSSPGSGNTIYF. CDR3 sequence (DNA): TGTGCCACCTCCTCTCCGGGCTCTGGAAACACCATATATTTT.

This sequence joins TRBV18 and TRBJ2-5; tentatively, D is TRBD2 (7 bases). Germline CDR1 and CDR2: KGHSH and LQKENI. The CDR3 has 16 residues. V was cut by 2 bases and J by 5 bases, with 18 bases left in between. The CDR3 coding sequence is TGTGCCAGCTCACCAATTCAGTCCGGGGGGCAGGAGACCCAGTACTTC. Translating it yields CASSPIQSGGQETQYF.